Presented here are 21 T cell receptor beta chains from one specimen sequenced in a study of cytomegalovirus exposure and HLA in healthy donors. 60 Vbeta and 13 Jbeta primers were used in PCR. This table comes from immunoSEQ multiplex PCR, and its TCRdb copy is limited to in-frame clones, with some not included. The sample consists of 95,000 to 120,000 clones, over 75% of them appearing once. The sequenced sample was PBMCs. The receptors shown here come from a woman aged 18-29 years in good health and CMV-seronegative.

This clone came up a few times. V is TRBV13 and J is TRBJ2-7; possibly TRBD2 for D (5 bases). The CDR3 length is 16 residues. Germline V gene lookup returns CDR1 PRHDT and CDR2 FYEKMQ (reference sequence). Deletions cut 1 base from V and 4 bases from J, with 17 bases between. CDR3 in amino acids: CASSLERSGKEYEQYF. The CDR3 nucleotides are TGTGCCAGCAGCTTAGAGAGGTCGGGGAAGGAATACGAGCAGTACTTC.

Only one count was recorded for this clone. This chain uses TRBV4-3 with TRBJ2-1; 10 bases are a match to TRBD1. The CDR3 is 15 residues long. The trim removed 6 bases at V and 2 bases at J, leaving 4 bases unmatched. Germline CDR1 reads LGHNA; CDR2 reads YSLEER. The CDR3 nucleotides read TGCGCCAGCAGTCGACAGGGGGCCACCTACAATGAGCAGTTCTTC. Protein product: CASSRQGATYNEQFF.

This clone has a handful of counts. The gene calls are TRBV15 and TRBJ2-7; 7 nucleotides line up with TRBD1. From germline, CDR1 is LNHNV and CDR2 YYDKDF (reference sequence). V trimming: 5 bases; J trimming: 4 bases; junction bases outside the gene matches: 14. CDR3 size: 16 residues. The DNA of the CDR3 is TGTGCCACCAGCTGTACTACAGGGACAGCAAATTACGAGCAGTACGTC. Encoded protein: CATSCTTGTANYEQYV.

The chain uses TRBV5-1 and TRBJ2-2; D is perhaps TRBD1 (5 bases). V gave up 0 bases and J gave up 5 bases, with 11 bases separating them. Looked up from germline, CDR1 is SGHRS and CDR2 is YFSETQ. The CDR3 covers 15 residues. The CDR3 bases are TGCGCCAGCAGCTTGGTCCAGGGTGGGACCGGGGAGCTGTTTTTT. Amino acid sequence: CASSLVQGGTGELFF.

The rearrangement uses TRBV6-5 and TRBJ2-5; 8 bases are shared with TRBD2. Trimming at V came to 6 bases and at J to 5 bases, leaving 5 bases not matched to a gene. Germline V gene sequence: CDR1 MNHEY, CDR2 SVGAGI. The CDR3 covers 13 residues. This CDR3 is CASRVSSGETQYF. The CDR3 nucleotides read TGTGCCAGCAGAGTCTCTAGCGGGGAGACCCAGTACTTC.

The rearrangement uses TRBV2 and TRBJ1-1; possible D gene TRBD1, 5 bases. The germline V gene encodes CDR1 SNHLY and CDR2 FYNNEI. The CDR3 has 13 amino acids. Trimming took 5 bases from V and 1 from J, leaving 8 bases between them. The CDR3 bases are TGTGCCAGCAGTCGACAGACGAACACTGAAGCTTTCTTT. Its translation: CASSRQTNTEAFF.

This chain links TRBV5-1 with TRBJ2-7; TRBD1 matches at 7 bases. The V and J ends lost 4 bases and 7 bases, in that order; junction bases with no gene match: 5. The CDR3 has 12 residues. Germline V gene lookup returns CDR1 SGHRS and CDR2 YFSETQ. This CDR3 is CASSEGAGEQYF. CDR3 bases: TGCGCCAGCAGCGAGGGGGCGGGTGAGCAGTACTTC.

The chain's CDR3 is CASSSGQGRETQYF. The CDR3 region has the DNA TGTGCCAGCAGCTCAGGACAGGGGAGAGAGACCCAGTACTTC. V and J are TRBV11-3 and TRBJ2-5, with 9 bases aligning to TRBD1. There are 14 residues in the CDR3. Looked up from germline, CDR1 is SGHNT and CDR2 is YENEEA. Trimming cost V 4 bases and J 4 bases; bases outside gene matches: 4.

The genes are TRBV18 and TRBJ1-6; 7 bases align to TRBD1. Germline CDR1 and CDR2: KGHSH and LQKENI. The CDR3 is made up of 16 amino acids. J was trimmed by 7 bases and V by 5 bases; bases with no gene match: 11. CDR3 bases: TGTGCCAGCTCATCTTCCCGGGACAGAGAGAATTCACCCCTCCACTTT. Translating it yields CASSSSRDRENSPLHF.

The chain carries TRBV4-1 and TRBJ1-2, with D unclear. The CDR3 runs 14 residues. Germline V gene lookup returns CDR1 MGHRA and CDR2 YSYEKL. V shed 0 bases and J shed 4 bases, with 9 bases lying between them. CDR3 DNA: TGCGCCAGCAGCCAAGAGTTGTCGAGCTATGGCTACACCTTC. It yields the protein CASSQELSSYGYTF.

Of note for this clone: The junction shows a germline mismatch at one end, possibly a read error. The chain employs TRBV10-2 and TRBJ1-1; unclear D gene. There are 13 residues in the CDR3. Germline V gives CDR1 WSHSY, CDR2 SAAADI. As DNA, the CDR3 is TGCGCCAGCAGTGATTTCAGGAACAATGAAGCTTTCTTT. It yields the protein CASSDFRNNEAFF.

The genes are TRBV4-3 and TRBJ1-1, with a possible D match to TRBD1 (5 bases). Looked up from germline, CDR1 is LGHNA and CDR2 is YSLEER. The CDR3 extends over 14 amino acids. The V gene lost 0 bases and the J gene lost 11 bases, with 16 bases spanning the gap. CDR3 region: CASSQDRGGGEAFF. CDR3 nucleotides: TGCGCCAGCAGCCAAGATCGGGGGGGTGGTGAGGCTTTCTTT.

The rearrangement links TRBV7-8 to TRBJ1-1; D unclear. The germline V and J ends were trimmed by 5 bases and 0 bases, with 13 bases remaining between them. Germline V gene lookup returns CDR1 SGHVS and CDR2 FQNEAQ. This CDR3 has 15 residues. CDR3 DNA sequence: TGTGCCAGCAGCGGAGGTACCAGCATGAACACTGAAGCTTTCTTT. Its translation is CASSGGTSMNTEAFF.

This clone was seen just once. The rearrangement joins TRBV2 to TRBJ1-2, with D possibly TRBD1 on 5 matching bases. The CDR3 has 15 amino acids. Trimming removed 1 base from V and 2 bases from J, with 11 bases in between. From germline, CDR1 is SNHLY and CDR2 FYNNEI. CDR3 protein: CASSEDRGPNYGYTF. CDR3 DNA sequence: TGTGCCAGCAGTGAAGATAGGGGTCCCAACTATGGCTACACCTTC. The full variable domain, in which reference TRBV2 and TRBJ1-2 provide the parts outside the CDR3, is EPEVTQTPSHQVTQMGQEVILRCVPISNHLYFYWYRQILGQKVEFLVSFYNNEISEKSEIFDDQFSVERPDGSNFTLKIRSTKLEDSAMYFCASSEDRGPNYGYTFGSGTRLTVV.

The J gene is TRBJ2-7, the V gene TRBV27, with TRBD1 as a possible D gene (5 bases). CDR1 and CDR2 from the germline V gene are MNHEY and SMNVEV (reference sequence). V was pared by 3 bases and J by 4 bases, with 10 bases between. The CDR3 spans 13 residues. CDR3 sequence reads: CASSFGQGYEQYF. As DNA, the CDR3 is TGTGCCAGCAGTTTCGGGCAGGGTTACGAGCAGTACTTC.

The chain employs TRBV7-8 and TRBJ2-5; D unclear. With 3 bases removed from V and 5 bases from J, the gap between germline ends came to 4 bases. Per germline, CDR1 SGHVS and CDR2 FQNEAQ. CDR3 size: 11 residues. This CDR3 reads CASSFRETQYF. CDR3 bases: TGTGCCAGCAGCTTCAGGGAGACCCAGTACTTC.

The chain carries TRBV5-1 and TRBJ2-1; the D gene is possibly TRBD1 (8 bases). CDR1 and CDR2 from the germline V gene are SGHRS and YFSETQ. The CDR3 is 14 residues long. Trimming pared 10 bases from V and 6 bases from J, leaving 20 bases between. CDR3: CAGRLAQGANEQFF. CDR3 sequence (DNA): TGCGCCGGGAGACTAGCTCAGGGGGCCAATGAGCAGTTCTTC.

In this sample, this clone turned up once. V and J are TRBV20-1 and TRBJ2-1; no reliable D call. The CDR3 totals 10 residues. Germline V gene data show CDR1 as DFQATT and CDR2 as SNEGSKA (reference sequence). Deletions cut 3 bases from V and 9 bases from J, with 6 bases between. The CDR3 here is CSAREPEQFF. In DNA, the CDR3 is TGCAGTGCTAGGGAGCCTGAGCAGTTCTTC.

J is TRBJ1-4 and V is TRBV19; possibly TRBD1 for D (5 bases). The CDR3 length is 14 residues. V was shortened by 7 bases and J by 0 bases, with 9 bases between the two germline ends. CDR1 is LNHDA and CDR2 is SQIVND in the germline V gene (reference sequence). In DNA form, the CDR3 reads TGTGCCAGTACTACAGGAGCAACTAATGAAAAACTGTTTTTT. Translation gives CASTTGATNEKLFF.

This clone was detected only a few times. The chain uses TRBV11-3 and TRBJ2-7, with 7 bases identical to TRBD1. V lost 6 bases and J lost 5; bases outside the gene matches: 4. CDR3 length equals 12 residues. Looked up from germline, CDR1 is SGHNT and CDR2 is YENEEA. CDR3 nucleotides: TGTGCCAGCAGTAAGACAGGGAACGAGCAGTACGTC. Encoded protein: CASSKTGNEQYV.

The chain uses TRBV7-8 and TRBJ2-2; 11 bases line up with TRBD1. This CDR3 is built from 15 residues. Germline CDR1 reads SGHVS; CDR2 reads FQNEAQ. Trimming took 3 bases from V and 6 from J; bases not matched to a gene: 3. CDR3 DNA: TGTGCCAGCAGCTTCTCGGGACAGGGGGCCGGGGAGCTGTTTTTT. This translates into CASSFSGQGAGELFF. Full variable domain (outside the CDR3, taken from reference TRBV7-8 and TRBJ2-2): GAGVSQSPRYKVAKRGQDVALRCDPISGHVSLFWYQQALGQGPEFLTYFQNEAQLDKSGLPSDRFFAERPEGSVSTLKIQRTQQEDSAVYLCASSFSGQGAGELFFGEGSRLTVL.